The clone carrying this TCR beta chain was detected only a few times. Measured with immunoSEQ multiplex PCR; TCRdb has only the in-frame clones, and not every one. This table has about 86,000 clones, 87% appearing once. The V gene's germline CDR1 is MDHEN and CDR2 SYDVKM. This CDR3 region has 16 residues. V lost 5 bases and J lost 8, with 19 bases in between. The data derive from a study of OX40 agonist ivuxolimab in advanced cancers. Turning to the study itself: Subjects had a mean age of about 57 years, with a range of roughly 20 to 79; roughly 80% were male.

The specimen was CD4+ or CD8+ T cells sorted from blood, collected in a trial of the OX40 agonist ivuxolimab. The gene calls are TRBV28 and TRBJ1-6; D is uncertain. The clonotype was recovered from an adult with an advanced solid tumor such as melanoma, head and neck, liver or kidney cancer. In nucleotides, the CDR3 is TGTGCCAGCAGTCCCCTGGGATCATGGAGGGATTCACCCCTCCACTTT. Its translation: CASSPLGSWRDSPLHF.